This record looks at one T cell receptor beta chain sequence and its context. Its antigen is not identified. Time point given: late sampling 161 to 241 days after vaccination in a few convalescent patients. Indicated treatment: approximately nine-day PBMC culture with coronavirus spike peptide pools or control peptides (ViraFEST assay). The entry originates in a study of vaccination and CD4 T cells after COVID-19. Study summary: Four females and six males made up the convalescents, with two Hispanic. Investigators drew the post-COVID samples a median roughly 98 days after diagnosis, with a range of 35 to 161. Stimulation of cells relied on overlapping spike peptides derived from SARS-CoV-2, HCoV-NL63, HCoV-OC43 and HCoV-229E.

Findings and limits, study-wide: From a median of about 20 to 40, SARS-CoV-2-reactive clonotypes increased, though not significantly.

Researchers used the Oncomine TCR Beta short-read assay to sequence DNA from cultured CD4+ T cells. TCRdb passed the PCR reads through MiXCR, listing each CDR3 protein once. The sample consists of around 18,000 distinct CDR3 sequences, around 50% of them appearing once. Trimming left V 2 bases short and J 1 base short, with 20 bases between. Germline CDR1 is SGHVS and CDR2 is FQNEAQ. The CDR3 is made up of 18 amino acids. This TCR was recovered from a human donor who had recovered from COVID-19. The V and J genes are TRBV7-8 and TRBJ1-2; tentative D call: TRBD1 (6 bases). The specimen comprised CD4+ T cells from blood, cultured in vitro, sampled about 7 months after SARS-CoV-2 vaccination. The CDR3 reads CASSLRVVKGEFNYGYTF. The CDR3 DNA sequence: TGTGCCAGCAGCTTACGGGTGGTGAAGGGGGAGTTTAACTATGGCTACACCTTC.